The rows below give T cell receptor beta chains drawn from one sample of a study of cytomegalovirus exposure and HLA in healthy donors. Only in-frame clones appear in the TCRdb table, and some are missing; sequencing was by immunoSEQ multiplex PCR. The sample consists of 150,000 or so clones, about 80% of them appearing once. The source material was PBMCs. Every receptor here comes from a man aged 45-60 years in good health and CMV-seropositive. Both conserved end residues are trimmed from each CDR3. Each record gives: CDR3 length, V gene, CDR3 protein.

10 | TRBV9 | ASSVADYGYT
11 | TRBV7-2 | ASSLTGGTEAF
12 | TRBV25-1 | ASSTDKYGTGQF
13 | TRBV28 | ASSLADTDKNIQY
13 | TRBV27 | ASSSFGTAYNEQF
11 | TRBV27 | ASSPRLNTEAF
14 | TRBV5-1 | ASSLTRSVGTDTQY
13 | TRBV16 | ASSHNRASGNTIY
12 | TRBV7-2 | ASSSRSGAEAQY
13 | TRBV7-9 | ASSLGSGIEETQY
13 | TRBV27 | ASSSRQGTGETQY
11 | TRBV30 | AWTLDRVGEQY
14 | TRBV11-3 | ASSFTLAGVYNEQF
13 | TRBV30 | AWRSPGQGTGELF
13 | TRBV27 | ASSLSGTAQYEQY
13 | TRBV27 | ASSLTGGPGDTQY
14 | TRBV6-5 | ASSFSFGISGNTIY
12 | TRBV5-1 | ASSQGTGEETQY
12 | TRBV9 | ASSVDGGASEQF
15 | TRBV10-3 | AISDDEARSYNSPLH
12 | TRBV10-3 | AISDTQGAGEQY
12 | TRBV7-6 | ASSLSHNTGELF
11 | TRBV30 | AWSRQGNSPLH
13 | TRBV9 | ASSVTSAFTDTQY
11 | TRBV7-2 | ASSLIGATEAF
13 | TRBV23-1 | ASSQSGREWVEQY
13 | TRBV5-6 | ASSRRTGATGELF
12 | TRBV4-3 | ASSRDRGNTEAF
12 | TRBV10-2 | ASRGQGAVEKLF
13 | TRBV2 | ASKSQTGGASEQF
10 | TRBV29-1 | SVEHGTGDAF
14 | TRBV4-3 | ASSQDGGAYTGELF
13 | TRBV7-3 | ASSLGTGSTDTQY
14 | TRBV4-1 | ASSQGQGGVNTEAF
11 | TRBV6-5 | ASSLTGNTEAF
13 | TRBV28 | ASSFGGGASNEQF
13 | TRBV10-1 | ARPIRQFPNYEQY
10 | TRBV7-9 | ASSFGGNTIY
12 | TRBV2 | ASRRTANTGELF
13 | TRBV5-1 | ASSLDVGGAATQY
13 | TRBV28 | ASSTGGQGTDTQY
13 | TRBV9 | ASRLGQFNTGELF